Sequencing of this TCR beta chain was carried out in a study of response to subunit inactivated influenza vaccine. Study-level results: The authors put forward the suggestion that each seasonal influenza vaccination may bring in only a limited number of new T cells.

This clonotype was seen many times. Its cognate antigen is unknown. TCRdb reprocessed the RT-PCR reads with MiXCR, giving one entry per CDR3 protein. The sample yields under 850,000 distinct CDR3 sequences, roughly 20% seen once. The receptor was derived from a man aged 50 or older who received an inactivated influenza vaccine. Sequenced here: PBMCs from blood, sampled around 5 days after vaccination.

This CDR3 is CASSPGTGGSQYF. DNA for the CDR3: TGTGCCAGCTCACCCGGGACAGGGGGGTCCCAGTACTTC. The genes are TRBV18 and TRBJ2-7; TRBD1 aligns across 11 bases. The CDR3 has 13 residues. V was clipped by 3 bases and J by 10 bases; unmatched bases: 5. Germline V gene lookup returns CDR1 KGHSH and CDR2 LQKENI.